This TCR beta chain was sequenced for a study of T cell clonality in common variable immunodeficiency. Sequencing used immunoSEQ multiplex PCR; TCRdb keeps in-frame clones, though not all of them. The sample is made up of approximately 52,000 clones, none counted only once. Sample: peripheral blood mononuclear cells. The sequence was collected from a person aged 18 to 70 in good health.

CDR3 amino acids: CASSIRRTSGRSANEQFF. The sequenced part of the CDR3 DNA is TGTGCCAGTAGTATACGAAGGACTAGCGGGAGGAGTGCGAATGAG. V gene TRBV19 combines with J gene TRBJ2-1; 14 bases agree with TRBD2. The CDR3 is cut off 3 residues early in the read; its end comes from the germline J gene. V trimming: 2 bases; J trimming: 7 bases; junction bases outside the gene matches: 10. This CDR3 contains 18 residues. Germline V gives CDR1 LNHDA, CDR2 SQIVND (reference sequence).